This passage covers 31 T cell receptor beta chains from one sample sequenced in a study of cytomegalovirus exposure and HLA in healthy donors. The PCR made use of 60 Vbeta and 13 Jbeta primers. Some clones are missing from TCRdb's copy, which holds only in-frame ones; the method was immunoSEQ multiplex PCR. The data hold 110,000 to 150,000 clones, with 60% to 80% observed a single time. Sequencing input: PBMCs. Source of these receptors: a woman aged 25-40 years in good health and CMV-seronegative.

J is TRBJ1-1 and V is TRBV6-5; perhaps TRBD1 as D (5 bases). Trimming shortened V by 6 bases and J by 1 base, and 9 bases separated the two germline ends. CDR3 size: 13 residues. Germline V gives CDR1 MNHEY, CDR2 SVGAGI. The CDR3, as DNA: TGTGCCAGCAGAACACAGGAGAACACTGAAGCTTTCTTT. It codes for CASRTQENTEAFF.

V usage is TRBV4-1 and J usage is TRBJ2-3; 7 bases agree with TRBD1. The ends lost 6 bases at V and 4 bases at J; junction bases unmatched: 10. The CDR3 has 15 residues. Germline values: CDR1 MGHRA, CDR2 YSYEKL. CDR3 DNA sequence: TGCGCCAGCAGAAAACAGGGGCCGGAGGCAGATACGCAGTATTTT. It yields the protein CASRKQGPEADTQYF.

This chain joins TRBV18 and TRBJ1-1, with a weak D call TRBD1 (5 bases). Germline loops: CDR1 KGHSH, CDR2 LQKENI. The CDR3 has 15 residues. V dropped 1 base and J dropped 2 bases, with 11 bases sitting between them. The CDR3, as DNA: TGTGCCAGCTCACCACGAAGAGACAGCAACACTGAAGCTTTCTTT. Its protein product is CASSPRRDSNTEAFF.

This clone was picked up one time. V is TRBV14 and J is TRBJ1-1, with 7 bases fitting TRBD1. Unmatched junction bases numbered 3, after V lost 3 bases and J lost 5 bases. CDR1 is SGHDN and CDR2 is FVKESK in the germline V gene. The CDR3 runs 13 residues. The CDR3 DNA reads TGTGCCAGCAGCCAGTTGGACAGGACTGAAGCTTTCTTT. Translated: CASSQLDRTEAFF.

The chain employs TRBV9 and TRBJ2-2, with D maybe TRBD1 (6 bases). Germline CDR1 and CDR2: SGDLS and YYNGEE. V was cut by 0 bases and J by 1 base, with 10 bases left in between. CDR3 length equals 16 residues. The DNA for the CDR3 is TGTGCCAGCAGCGTAGTGTCCAGGGGGAACACCGGGGAGCTGTTTTTT. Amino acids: CASSVVSRGNTGELFF.

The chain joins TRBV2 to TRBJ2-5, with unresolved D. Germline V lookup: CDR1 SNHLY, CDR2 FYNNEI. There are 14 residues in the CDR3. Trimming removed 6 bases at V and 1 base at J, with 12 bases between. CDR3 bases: TGTGCCAGCAGGGTAGACAACCCCCAAGAGACCCAGTACTTC. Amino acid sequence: CASRVDNPQETQYF.

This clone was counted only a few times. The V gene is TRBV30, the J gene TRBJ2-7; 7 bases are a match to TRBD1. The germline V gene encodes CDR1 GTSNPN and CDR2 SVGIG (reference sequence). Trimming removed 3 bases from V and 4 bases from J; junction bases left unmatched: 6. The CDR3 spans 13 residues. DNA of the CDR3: TGTGCCTGGAGCTCCGACAGGGCTTACGAGCAGTACTTC. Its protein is CAWSSDRAYEQYF.

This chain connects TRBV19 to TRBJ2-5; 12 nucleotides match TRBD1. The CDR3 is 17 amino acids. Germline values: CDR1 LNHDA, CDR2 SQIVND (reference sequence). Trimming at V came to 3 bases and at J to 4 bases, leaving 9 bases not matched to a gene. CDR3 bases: TGTGCCAGTAGTATGGACCGGGACAGGGGGCGTCGAGAGACCCAGTACTTC. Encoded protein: CASSMDRDRGRRETQYF.

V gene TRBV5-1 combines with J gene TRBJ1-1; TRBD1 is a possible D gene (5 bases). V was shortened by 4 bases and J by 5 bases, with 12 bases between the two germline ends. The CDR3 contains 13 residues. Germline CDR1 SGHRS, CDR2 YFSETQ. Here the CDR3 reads CASSGQGETEAFF. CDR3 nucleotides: TGCGCCAGCAGCGGGCAGGGTGAGACTGAAGCTTTCTTT.

This CDR3 is CAIRLADSTDTQYF. The CDR3 nucleotides are TGTGCCATCAGACTAGCGGACAGCACAGATACGCAGTATTTT. The chain recombines TRBV10-3 with TRBJ2-3; 8 nucleotides align to TRBD2. Germline assignment: CDR1 ENHRY and CDR2 SYGVKD. The CDR3 contains 14 residues. V shed 6 bases, J shed 0 bases, and the junction held 2 bases outside the gene matches.

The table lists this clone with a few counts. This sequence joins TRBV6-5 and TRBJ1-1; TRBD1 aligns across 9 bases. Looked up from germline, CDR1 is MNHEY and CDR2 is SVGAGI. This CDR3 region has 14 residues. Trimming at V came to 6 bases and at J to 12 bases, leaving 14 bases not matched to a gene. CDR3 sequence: CASSSLTGGFKTFF. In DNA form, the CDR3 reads TGTGCCAGCAGCTCCCTGACAGGGGGATTTAAAACTTTCTTT.

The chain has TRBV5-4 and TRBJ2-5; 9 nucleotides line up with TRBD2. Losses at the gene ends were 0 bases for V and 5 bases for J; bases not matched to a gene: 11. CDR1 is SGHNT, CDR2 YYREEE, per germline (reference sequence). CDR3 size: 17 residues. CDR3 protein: CASSLGPAAGGGETQYF. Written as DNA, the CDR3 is TGTGCCAGCAGCTTGGGGCCGGCAGCGGGAGGCGGCGAGACCCAGTACTTC.

The CDR3 sequence is CSVDGGTTTDTQYF. CDR3 bases: TGCAGCGTTGATGGCGGGACTACCACAGATACGCAGTATTTT. The V gene is TRBV29-1, the J gene TRBJ2-3; 7 bases are a match to TRBD2. The germline V gene encodes CDR1 SQVTM and CDR2 ANQGSEA. CDR3 length: 14 residues. With 3 bases clipped from V and 2 bases from J, the junction kept 5 bases outside the gene matches.

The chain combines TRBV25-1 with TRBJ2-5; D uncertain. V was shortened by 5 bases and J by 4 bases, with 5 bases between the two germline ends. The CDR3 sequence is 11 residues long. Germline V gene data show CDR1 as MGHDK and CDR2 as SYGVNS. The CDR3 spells CASSLLETQYF. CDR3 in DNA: TGTGCCAGCAGTCTCTTAGAGACCCAGTACTTC.

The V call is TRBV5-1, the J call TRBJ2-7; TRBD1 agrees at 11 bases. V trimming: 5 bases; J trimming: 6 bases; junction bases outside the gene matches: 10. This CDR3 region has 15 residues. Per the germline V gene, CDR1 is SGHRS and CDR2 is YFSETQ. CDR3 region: CASSRGQGVLGEQYF. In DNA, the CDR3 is TGCGCCAGCAGTAGGGGACAGGGGGTATTGGGCGAGCAGTACTTC.

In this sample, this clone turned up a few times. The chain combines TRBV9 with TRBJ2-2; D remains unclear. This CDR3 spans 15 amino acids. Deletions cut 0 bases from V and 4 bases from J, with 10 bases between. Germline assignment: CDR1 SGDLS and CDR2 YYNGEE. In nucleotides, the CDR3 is TGTGCCAGCAGCGTAGGTTCCATCGGCACCGGGGAGCTGTTTTTT. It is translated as CASSVGSIGTGELFF. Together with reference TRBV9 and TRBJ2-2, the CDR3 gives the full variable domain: DSGVTQTPKHLITATGQRVTLRCSPRSGDLSVYWYQQSLDQGLQFLIQYYNGEERAKGNILERFSAQQFPDLHSELNLSSLELGDSALYFCASSVGSIGTGELFFGEGSRLTVL.

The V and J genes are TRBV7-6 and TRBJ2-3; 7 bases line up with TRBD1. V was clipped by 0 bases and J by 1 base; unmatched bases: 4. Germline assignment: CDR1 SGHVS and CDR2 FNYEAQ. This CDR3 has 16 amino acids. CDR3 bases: TGTGCCAGCAGCTTAGCGGTTCAGGGGGGCACAGATACGCAGTATTTT. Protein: CASSLAVQGGTDTQYF.

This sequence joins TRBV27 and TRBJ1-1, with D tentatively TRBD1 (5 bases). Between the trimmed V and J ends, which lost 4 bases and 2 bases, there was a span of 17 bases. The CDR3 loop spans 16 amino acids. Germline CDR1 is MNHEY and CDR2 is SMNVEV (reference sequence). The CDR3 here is CASSSRGLLRNTEAFF. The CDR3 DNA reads TGTGCCAGCAGTTCTAGGGGCCTATTAAGAAACACTGAAGCTTTCTTT.

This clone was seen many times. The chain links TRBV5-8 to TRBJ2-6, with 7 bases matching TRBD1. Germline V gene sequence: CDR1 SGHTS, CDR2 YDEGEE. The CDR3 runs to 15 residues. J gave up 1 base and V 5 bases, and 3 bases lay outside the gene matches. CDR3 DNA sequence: TGTGCCAGCAGTTCACAGGGGTCTGGGGCCAACGTCCTGACTTTC. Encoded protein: CASSSQGSGANVLTF.

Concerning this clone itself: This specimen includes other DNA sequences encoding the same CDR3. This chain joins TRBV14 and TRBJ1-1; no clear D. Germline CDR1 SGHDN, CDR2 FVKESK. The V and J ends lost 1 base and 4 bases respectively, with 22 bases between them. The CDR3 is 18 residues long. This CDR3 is CASSQVPQWGGSSTEAFF. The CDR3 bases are TGTGCCAGCAGCCAAGTACCCCAGTGGGGAGGGAGTAGCACTGAAGCTTTCTTT.

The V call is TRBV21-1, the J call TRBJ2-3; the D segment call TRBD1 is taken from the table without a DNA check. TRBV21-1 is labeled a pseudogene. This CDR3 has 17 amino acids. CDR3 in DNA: TGTGCCAGCAGCAAGTGGCGTGGACAAACAAGCACAGATACGCAGTATTTT. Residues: CASSKWRGQTSTDTQYF.

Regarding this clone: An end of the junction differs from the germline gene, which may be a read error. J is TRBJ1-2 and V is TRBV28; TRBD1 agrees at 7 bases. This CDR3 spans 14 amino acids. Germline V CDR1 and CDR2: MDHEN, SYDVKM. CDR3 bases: TGTGCCAGCAGTTCCTACCGGGACAGTGGGCGGCCCCTCTTC. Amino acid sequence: CASSSYRDSGRPLF.

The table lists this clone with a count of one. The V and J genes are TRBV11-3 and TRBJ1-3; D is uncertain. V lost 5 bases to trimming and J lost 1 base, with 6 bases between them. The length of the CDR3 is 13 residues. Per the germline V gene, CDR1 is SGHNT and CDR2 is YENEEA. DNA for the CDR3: TGTGCCAGCAGCCAGAGGTCTGGAAACACCATATATTTT. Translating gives CASSQRSGNTIYF. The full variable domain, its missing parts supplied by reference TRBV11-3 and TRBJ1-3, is EAGVVQSPRYKIIEKKQPVAFWCNPISGHNTLYWYLQNLGQGPELLIRYENEEAVDDSQLPKDRFSAERLKGVDSTLKIQPAELGDSAVYLCASSQRSGNTIYFGEGSWLTVV.

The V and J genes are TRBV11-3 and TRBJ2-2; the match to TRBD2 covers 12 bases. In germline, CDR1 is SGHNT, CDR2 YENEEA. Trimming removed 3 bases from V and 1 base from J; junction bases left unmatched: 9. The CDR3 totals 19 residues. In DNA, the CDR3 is TGTGCCAGCAGCTTGCCTAGCGGGAGGGAGGGAAAGAACACCGGGGAGCTGTTTTTT. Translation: CASSLPSGREGKNTGELFF.

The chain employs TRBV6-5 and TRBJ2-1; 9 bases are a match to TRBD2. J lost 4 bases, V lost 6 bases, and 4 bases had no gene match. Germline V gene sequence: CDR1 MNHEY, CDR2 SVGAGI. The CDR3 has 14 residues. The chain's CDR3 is CASSRTSDYNEQFF. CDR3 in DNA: TGTGCCAGCAGCCGGACTAGCGATTACAATGAGCAGTTCTTC.

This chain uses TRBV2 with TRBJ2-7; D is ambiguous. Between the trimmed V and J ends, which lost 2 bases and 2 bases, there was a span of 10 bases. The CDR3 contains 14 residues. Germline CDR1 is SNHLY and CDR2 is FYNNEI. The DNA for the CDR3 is TGTGCCAGCAGTGAACCCCGAGGCACCTACGAGCAGTACGTC. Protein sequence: CASSEPRGTYEQYV.

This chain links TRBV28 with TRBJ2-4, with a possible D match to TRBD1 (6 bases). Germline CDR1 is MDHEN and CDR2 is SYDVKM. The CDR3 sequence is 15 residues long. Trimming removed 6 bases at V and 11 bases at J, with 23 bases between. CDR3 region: CASSRAGTNIGVQYF. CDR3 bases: TGTGCCAGCAGCCGAGCCGGGACAAACATAGGAGTTCAGTACTTC.

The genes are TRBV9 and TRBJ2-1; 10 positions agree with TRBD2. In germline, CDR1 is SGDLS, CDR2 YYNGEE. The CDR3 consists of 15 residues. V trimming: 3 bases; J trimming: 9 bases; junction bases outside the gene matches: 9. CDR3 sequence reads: CASSASGGDGSEQFF. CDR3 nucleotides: TGTGCCAGCAGCGCCAGCGGGGGGGACGGAAGTGAGCAGTTCTTC. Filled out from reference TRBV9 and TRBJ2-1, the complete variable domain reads DSGVTQTPKHLITATGQRVTLRCSPRSGDLSVYWYQQSLDQGLQFLIQYYNGEERAKGNILERFSAQQFPDLHSELNLSSLELGDSALYFCASSASGGDGSEQFFGPGTRLTVL.

This chain's CDR3 is CASSILAGEQFF. In nucleotides, the CDR3 is TGTGCCAGCAGCATACTAGCTGGTGAGCAGTTCTTC. V usage is TRBV7-9 and J usage is TRBJ2-1, with a tentative D call TRBD2 (6 bases). This CDR3 region has 12 residues. The V end was cut by 5 bases, the J end by 9 bases, with 11 bases between. The V gene's germline CDR1 is SEHNR and CDR2 FQNEAQ (reference sequence).

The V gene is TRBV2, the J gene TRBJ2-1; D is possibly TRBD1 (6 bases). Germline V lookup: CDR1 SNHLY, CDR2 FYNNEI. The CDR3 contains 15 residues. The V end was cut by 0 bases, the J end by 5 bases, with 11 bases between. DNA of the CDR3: TGTGCCAGCAGTGAAGCGGCAGGGGAGCACAATGAGCAGTTCTTC. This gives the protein CASSEAAGEHNEQFF.

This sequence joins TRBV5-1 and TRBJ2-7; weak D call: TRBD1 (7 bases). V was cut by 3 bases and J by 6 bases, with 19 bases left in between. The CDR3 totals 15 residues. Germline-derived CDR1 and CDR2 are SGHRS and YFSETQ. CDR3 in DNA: TGCGCCAGCAGCTGGGGGGACAGACCCTCGGTCGAGCAGTACGTC. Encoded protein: CASSWGDRPSVEQYV.